This TCR beta chain was captured in a study of patients and donors after allogeneic stem cell transplantation. The length of the CDR3 is 15 residues. Germline V gene data show CDR1 as LGHNA and CDR2 as YSLEER. Trimming took off 0 bases at V and 4 bases at J, with 10 bases between the two ends. TCRdb reprocessed the RT-PCR reads via MiXCR and lists one record per CDR3 protein. The table shows 900,000 to 1,000,000 distinct CDR3 sequences, with 15% to 20% occurring only once. This clonotype appeared many times. The V call is TRBV4-3, the J call TRBJ2-1; D is unclear. This clonotype was sampled from a human donor who was either an allogeneic HSCT recipient or a stem cell or donor lymphocyte infusion donor (not recorded which). It is not recorded whose cells these are; they may come from a transplant donor. Sequenced: blood, either unsorted or a sorted T cell fraction (not recorded which). This chain's CDR3 is CASSQDLTSYNEQFF. The DNA of the CDR3 is TGCGCCAGCAGCCAAGATCTGACCAGTTACAATGAGCAGTTCTTC.